A selection of T cell receptor beta chains follows, all from one sample in a study of blood T cell repertoires in COVID-19. The data were produced by immunoSEQ multiplex PCR, yet TCRdb's version contains in-frame clones alone and is incomplete. The sample shows around 130,000 clones, 85% of them seen only once. The specimen was peripheral blood. The receptors come from a man aged 50 to 60 with acute or convalescent COVID-19. Each CDR3 is given with its conserved first and last residue. A D gene is named only where the DNA matches it firmly. Part of the rows lack a size; the others show once, few, many or a class for expanded clones.

>TRBJ2-7|once|TRBV6-1|15|TRBD2
TGTGCCAGCAGTGTAGCGGGAGGGCCGTCCTACGAGCAGTACTTC
CASSVAGGPSYEQYF
>TRBJ2-2|.|TRBV24-1|15|TRBD1
TGTGCCACCAGTGATTCTCAGGGGGCCACCGGGGAGCTGTTTTTT
CATSDSQGATGELFF
>TRBJ2-7|.|TRBV27|15|TRBD1
TGTGCCAGCAGTGCAGGGACAGGGGGTTTCTACGAGCAGTACTTC
CASSAGTGGFYEQYF
>TRBJ2-7|few|TRBV27|13|TRBD1
TGTGCCAGCAGTTTTGGGACAGGGGCCGAGCAGTACTTC
CASSFGTGAEQYF
>TRBJ2-2|once|TRBV9|13|.
TGTGCCAGCAGCGTCGGGGTCCCCGGGGAGCTGTTTTTT
CASSVGVPGELFF
>TRBJ1-2|.|TRBV19|13|.
TGTGCCAGTAGTATCCGGGACTCACTTGGGTACACCTTC
CASSIRDSLGYTF
>TRBJ1-5|.|TRBV9|15|TRBD1
TGTGCCAGCAGCGGCGGGCAGGGGGACAATCAGCCCCAGCATTTT
CASSGGQGDNQPQHF
>TRBJ2-7|.|TRBV5-6|14|.
TGTGCCAGCAGGCAAGGGGATGGGTGGGGCGAGCAGTACTTC
CASRQGDGWGEQYF
>TRBJ2-7|.|TRBV7-7|16|TRBD2
TGTGCTAGCAGCCCCTTCACGGGACTAGCGGACTACGAGCAGTACTTC
CASSPFTGLADYEQYF
>TRBJ2-1|.|TRBV11-3|16|TRBD2
TGTGCCAGCAGCTTAGCCCCTAGCGGGAGTGGGAATGAGCAGTTCTTC
CASSLAPSGSGNEQFF
>TRBJ2-7|once|TRBV3-1/TRBV3-2|16|TRBD2
TGTGCCAGCAGCCCGAAGTGGGGACTAGTAAGCCTCGAGCAGTACTTC
CASSPKWGLVSLEQYF
>TRBJ2-6|.|TRBV11-2|16|.
TGTGCCAGCAGCCCCCGGCCAGGGGCTGGGGCCAACGTCCTGACTTTC
CASSPRPGAGANVLTF
>TRBJ1-5|.|TRBV4-1|15|.
TGCGCCAGCAGCCAAGATTCGACAGGCGGGCAGCCCCAGCATTTT
CASSQDSTGGQPQHF
>TRBJ2-1|.|TRBV5-1|13|.
TGCGCCAGCAGCGCGGACAGTGGGGATGAGCAGTTCTTC
CASSADSGDEQFF